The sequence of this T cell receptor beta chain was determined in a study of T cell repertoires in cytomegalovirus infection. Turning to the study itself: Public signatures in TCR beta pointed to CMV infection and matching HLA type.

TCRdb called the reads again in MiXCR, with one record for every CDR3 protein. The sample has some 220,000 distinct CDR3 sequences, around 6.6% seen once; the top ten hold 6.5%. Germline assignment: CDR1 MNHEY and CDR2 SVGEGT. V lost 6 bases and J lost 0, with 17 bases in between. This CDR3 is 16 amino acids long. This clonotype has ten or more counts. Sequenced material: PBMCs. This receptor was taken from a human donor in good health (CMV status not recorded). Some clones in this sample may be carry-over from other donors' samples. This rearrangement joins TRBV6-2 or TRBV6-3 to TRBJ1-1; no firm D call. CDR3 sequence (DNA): TGTGCCAGCAGCCTACTACTGAAAGGGATGAACACTGAAGCTTTCTTT. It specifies CASSLLLKGMNTEAFF.